The 24 T cell receptor beta chains below come from one sample, sequenced in a study of neurological immune-mediated disorders. TCRdb itself ran the 5' RACE reads through MiXCR, one entry per CDR3 protein. The sample has tens of thousands of distinct CDR3 sequences, approximately 9.4% seen once. The sequenced material came from PBMCs. These TCRs come from a man in his forties or fifties in good health.

This clonotype was counted at least ten times. The chain links TRBV7-3 to TRBJ2-5, with 9 bases matching TRBD1. This CDR3 comprises 15 residues. V lost 5 bases, J lost 5 bases, and 9 bases stayed unmatched. Looked up from germline, CDR1 is SGHTA and CDR2 is FQGTGA. The CDR3 region is CASSLGPGTGETQYF. CDR3 DNA sequence: TGTGCCAGCAGCCTAGGGCCGGGGACAGGGGAGACCCAGTACTTC.

This clonotype was observed at least ten times. The chain has TRBV12-3 or TRBV12-4 and TRBJ2-4; D gene uncertain. V was pared by 6 bases and J by 5 bases, with 11 bases between. The CDR3 has 13 residues. The CDR3 spells CASSRSNENIQYF. The CDR3, as DNA: TGTGCCAGCAGCCGTTCCAACGAAAACATTCAGTACTTC.

This clonotype was recorded many times. The rearrangement joins TRBV28 to TRBJ2-5; D not resolved. There are 14 residues in the CDR3. The V and J ends lost 3 bases and 1 base respectively, with 9 bases between them. Germline V lookup: CDR1 MDHEN, CDR2 SYDVKM. CDR3 sequence: CASSLGPRQETQYF. In DNA form, the CDR3 reads TGTGCCAGCAGTTTGGGTCCGCGCCAAGAGACCCAGTACTTC.

This clonotype was seen repeatedly, ten times or more. This chain connects TRBV5-5 to TRBJ2-1, with 9 bases matching TRBD1. Trimming took 2 bases from V and 5 from J; bases not matched to a gene: 11. Germline lookup yields CDR1 SGHKS and CDR2 YYEKEE (reference sequence). This CDR3 comprises 17 residues. The chain's CDR3 is CASSFFLSGQGDNEQFF. CDR3 bases: TGTGCCAGCAGCTTTTTTCTTTCGGGACAGGGCGACAATGAGCAGTTCTTC.

This clonotype has a count of ten or more. The chain recombines TRBV20-1 with TRBJ2-1, with 8 bases fitting TRBD2. From germline, CDR1 is DFQATT and CDR2 SNEGSKA (reference sequence). With V trimmed by 6 bases and J by 2 bases, 6 bases remained unmatched. CDR3 length equals 14 residues. CDR3 DNA: TGCAGTGCCGTGCGGGAGGCCCCCTACAATGAGCAGTTCTTC. Translation: CSAVREAPYNEQFF.

This clonotype came up many times. The chain recombines TRBV5-1 with TRBJ2-3; TRBD2 aligns across 8 bases. V dropped 0 bases and J dropped 4; count of bases not matched to a gene: 13. Germline V gene lookup returns CDR1 SGHRS and CDR2 YFSETQ. This CDR3 comprises 18 residues. The CDR3 coding sequence is TGCGCCAGCAGCTTGGCCGAACATGGACTAGCCCGACCAGATACGCAGTATTTT. As protein: CASSLAEHGLARPDTQYF. Complete variable domain (other parts from reference TRBV5-1 and TRBJ2-3): KAGVTQTPRYLIKTRGQQVTLSCSPISGHRSVSWYQQTPGQGLQFLFEYFSETQRNKGNFPGRFSGRQFSNSRSEMNVSTLELGDSALYLCASSLAEHGLARPDTQYFGPGTRLTVL.

This clonotype was counted at least ten times. The chain employs TRBV5-1 and TRBJ1-4; no definite D call. This CDR3 has 17 amino acids. Germline CDR1 SGHRS, CDR2 YFSETQ. Trimming took 3 bases from V and 7 from J, leaving 22 bases between them. CDR3 DNA sequence: TGCGCCAGCAGCTGGACCTTAACAAGGGCCCCTAGTGAAAAACTGTTTTTT. Its translation: CASSWTLTRAPSEKLFF.

This clonotype showed up many times. Here the CDR3 DNA reads TGTGCCAGCAGCTCCGCGGGAGCGGAGGCAGATACGCAGTATTTT. It is translated as CASSSAGAEADTQYF. The gene calls are TRBV5-5 and TRBJ2-3, with 7 bases matching TRBD2. With V trimmed by 3 bases and J by 4 bases, 8 bases remained unmatched. Looked up from germline, CDR1 is SGHKS and CDR2 is YYEKEE (reference sequence). The CDR3 consists of 15 residues.

This clonotype was counted at least ten times. The chain combines TRBV4-2 with TRBJ2-3; D is perhaps TRBD1 or TRBD2 (5 bases each). CDR1 and CDR2 from the germline V gene are LGHNA and YNFKEQ. There are 13 residues in the CDR3. V lost 0 bases to trimming and J lost 13 bases, with 14 bases between them. CDR3 in DNA: TGTGCCAGCAGCCAAGATGAGGGGAGTTCAAAGTATTTT. This codes for CASSQDEGSSKYF.

The rearrangement joins TRBV5-1 to TRBJ2-7; no firm D call. This CDR3 spans 14 amino acids. Germline V gene sequence: CDR1 SGHRS, CDR2 YFSETQ. The V and J ends lost 0 bases and 0 bases respectively, with 7 bases between them. In DNA, the CDR3 is TGCGCCAGCAGCTTGGATCACTACTCCTACGAGCAGTACTTC. As protein: CASSLDHYSYEQYF.

This clonotype was recorded at least ten times. This chain connects TRBV7-2 to TRBJ1-3, with unresolved D. V lost 0 bases to trimming and J lost 1 base, with 4 bases between them. Germline CDR1 SGHTA, CDR2 FQGNSA. The CDR3 totals 14 residues. CDR3 amino acids: CASSLARSGNTIYF. The CDR3 nucleotides are TGTGCCAGCAGCTTAGCAAGGTCTGGAAACACCATATATTTT. The whole variable domain, remainder taken from reference TRBV7-2 and TRBJ1-3, is GAGVSQSPSNKVTEKGKDVELRCDPISGHTALYWYRQSLGQGLEFLIYFQGNSAPDKSGLPSDRFSAERTGGSVSTLTIQRTQQEDSAVYLCASSLARSGNTIYFGEGSWLTVV.

This clonotype was seen at least ten times. V gene TRBV3-1 combines with J gene TRBJ1-1, with 8 bases identical to TRBD1. The J segment lost 1 base and the V segment lost 2 bases, leaving 9 bases of the junction unmatched. CDR1 is LGHDT, CDR2 YNNKEL, per germline (reference sequence). The CDR3 has 17 residues. The CDR3 loop reads CASSQLGQARGNTEAFF. CDR3 in DNA: TGTGCCAGCAGCCAACTGGGACAGGCTAGAGGGAACACTGAAGCTTTCTTT.

DNA for the CDR3: TGTGCCAGCAGAAGCCACACTCAGGGTATCCCCTACGAGCAGTACTTC. It yields the protein CASRSHTQGIPYEQYF. V is TRBV28 and J is TRBJ2-7, with TRBD1 as a possible D gene (5 bases). Looked up from germline, CDR1 is MDHEN and CDR2 is SYDVKM. V lost 6 bases and J 2 bases, leaving 20 bases between the germline ends. The CDR3 loop spans 16 amino acids.

In its sample, this clonotype was seen many times. The rearrangement links TRBV4-3 to TRBJ2-3, with 7 bases fitting TRBD2. The V and J ends lost 0 bases and 1 base, in that order; junction bases with no gene match: 4. The CDR3 length is 16 residues. The V gene's germline CDR1 is LGHNA and CDR2 YSLEER. The CDR3 coding sequence is TGCGCCAGCAGCCAAGATGAGCGGGACGGCACAGATACGCAGTATTTT. It is translated as CASSQDERDGTDTQYF.

This clonotype was recorded many times. This sequence joins TRBV28 and TRBJ2-5; weak D call: TRBD2 (5 bases). V was trimmed by 3 bases and J by 4 bases, leaving 9 bases between them. The CDR3 has 13 amino acids. Per the germline V gene, CDR1 is MDHEN and CDR2 is SYDVKM. The CDR3 region is CASSLMGRETQYF. The CDR3 nucleotides read TGTGCCAGCAGTTTGATGGGGAGAGAGACCCAGTACTTC.

This clonotype was seen at least ten times. The chain is built from TRBV3-1 and TRBJ2-1, with 10 bases lining up with TRBD2. CDR1 LGHDT and CDR2 YNNKEL come from the germline V gene (reference sequence). The CDR3 sequence is 17 residues long. The V segment lost 4 bases and the J segment 0 bases; nucleotides outside the gene matches: 6. The CDR3 DNA follows: TGTGCCAGCAGCCTTCGGACTAGCGGAAGCTCCTACAATGAGCAGTTCTTC. The encoded protein is CASSLRTSGSSYNEQFF.

Ten or more counts support this clonotype. The chain uses TRBV12-3 or TRBV12-4 and TRBJ1-2; possible D gene TRBD1, 5 bases. V lost 2 bases to trimming and J lost 8 bases, with 12 bases between them. The CDR3 loop spans 13 amino acids. The CDR3 region is CASSLPGRGGYTF. The CDR3 DNA is TGTGCCAGCAGTTTACCCGGACGGGGGGGCTACACCTTC.

This clonotype was seen repeatedly, ten times or more. The chain carries TRBV14 and TRBJ1-1; 8 bases align to TRBD1. Trimming took 2 bases from V and 4 from J; bases not matched to a gene: 12. Germline lookup yields CDR1 SGHDN and CDR2 FVKESK. CDR3 length: 17 residues. DNA for the CDR3: TGTGCCAGCAGCCAAAGGCCAGGGGGCCGGCTCGGCACTGAAGCTTTCTTT. Amino acids: CASSQRPGGRLGTEAFF. Based on the CDR3 plus reference TRBV14 and TRBJ1-1, the full variable domain is EAGVTQFPSHSVIEKGQTVTLRCDPISGHDNLYWYRRVMGKEIKFLLHFVKESKQDESGMPNNRFLAERTGGTYSTLKVQPAELEDSGVYFCASSQRPGGRLGTEAFFGQGTRLTVV.

This clonotype was counted at least ten times. The gene calls are TRBV12-3 or TRBV12-4 and TRBJ2-3; 9 nucleotides line up with TRBD2. The CDR3 runs to 14 residues. V gave up 6 bases and J gave up 4 bases; unmatched junction bases: 5. CDR3: CASSFSGSADTQYF. In DNA form, the CDR3 reads TGTGCCAGCAGCTTTAGCGGGAGTGCAGATACGCAGTATTTT.

This clonotype was seen many times. V gene TRBV7-2 combines with J gene TRBJ2-5; TRBD1 is a possible D gene (6 bases). The CDR3 totals 13 residues. Germline V gene data show CDR1 as SGHTA and CDR2 as FQGNSA. V was trimmed by 5 bases and J by 3 bases, leaving 10 bases between them. The CDR3, as DNA: TGTGCCAGCAGCGCCAACAGGGAAGAGACCCAGTACTTC. Amino acid sequence: CASSANREETQYF. Together with reference TRBV7-2 and TRBJ2-5, the CDR3 gives the full variable domain: GAGVSQSPSNKVTEKGKDVELRCDPISGHTALYWYRQSLGQGLEFLIYFQGNSAPDKSGLPSDRFSAERTGGSVSTLTIQRTQQEDSAVYLCASSANREETQYFGPGTRLLVL.

This clonotype was observed a handful of times. The chain has TRBV29-1 and TRBJ2-3; D remains ambiguous. The germline V and J ends were trimmed by 7 bases and 2 bases, with 10 bases remaining between them. The germline CDR1 and CDR2 sequences are SQVTM and ANQGSEA. The CDR3 runs to 12 residues. The DNA of the CDR3 is TGCAGCGCCGGTGAGGTCACAGATACGCAGTATTTT. Its protein is CSAGEVTDTQYF.

This clonotype was found many times. The chain has TRBV6-6 and TRBJ2-1, with D uncertain. The germline V gene has CDR1 MNHNY and CDR2 SVGAGI (reference sequence). Trimming left V 6 bases short and J 6 bases short, with 9 bases between. CDR3 length: 12 amino acids. Written as DNA, the CDR3 is TGTGCCAGCAGCCGTACGGTCAATGAGCAGTTCTTC. Translating gives CASSRTVNEQFF.

This clonotype was observed at least ten times. V gene TRBV3-1 combines with J gene TRBJ2-5; the D is unclear. Germline CDR1 and CDR2: LGHDT and YNNKEL (reference sequence). The CDR3 consists of 15 residues. V lost 2 bases to trimming and J lost 2 bases, with 12 bases between them. The DNA for the CDR3 is TGTGCCAGCAGCCAAATGGTCCAGAGGCAAGAGACCCAGTACTTC. This translates into CASSQMVQRQETQYF.

This clonotype was seen ten or more times. V and J are TRBV5-1 and TRBJ2-1; a possible D gene is TRBD1 (6 bases). CDR3 size: 13 residues. Trimming shortened V by 4 bases and J by 8 bases, and 13 bases separated the two germline ends. The germline gives CDR1 SGHRS, CDR2 YFSETQ. This chain's CDR3 is CASSHRQAYEQFF. The CDR3 coding sequence is TGCGCCAGCAGCCATCGACAGGCCTATGAGCAGTTCTTC. Variable domain in full (rest from reference TRBV5-1 and TRBJ2-1): KAGVTQTPRYLIKTRGQQVTLSCSPISGHRSVSWYQQTPGQGLQFLFEYFSETQRNKGNFPGRFSGRQFSNSRSEMNVSTLELGDSALYLCASSHRQAYEQFFGPGTRLTVL.